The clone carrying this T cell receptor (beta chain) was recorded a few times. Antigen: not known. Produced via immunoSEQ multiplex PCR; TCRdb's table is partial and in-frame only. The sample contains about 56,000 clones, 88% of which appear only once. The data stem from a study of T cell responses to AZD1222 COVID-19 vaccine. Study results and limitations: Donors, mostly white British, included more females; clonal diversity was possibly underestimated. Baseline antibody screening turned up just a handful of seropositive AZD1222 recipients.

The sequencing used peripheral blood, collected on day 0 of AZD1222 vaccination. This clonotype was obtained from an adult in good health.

CDR3 coding DNA: TGTGCCAGCAGTGTACACAGGGGGCGCGACACCGGGGAGCTGTTTTTT. It translates to CASSVHRGRDTGELFF. The chain joins TRBV6-1 to TRBJ2-2; 9 nucleotides match TRBD1. J lost 3 bases, V lost 4 bases, and 6 bases had no gene match. This CDR3 has 16 amino acids. Germline V gene lookup returns CDR1 MNHNS and CDR2 SASEGT.